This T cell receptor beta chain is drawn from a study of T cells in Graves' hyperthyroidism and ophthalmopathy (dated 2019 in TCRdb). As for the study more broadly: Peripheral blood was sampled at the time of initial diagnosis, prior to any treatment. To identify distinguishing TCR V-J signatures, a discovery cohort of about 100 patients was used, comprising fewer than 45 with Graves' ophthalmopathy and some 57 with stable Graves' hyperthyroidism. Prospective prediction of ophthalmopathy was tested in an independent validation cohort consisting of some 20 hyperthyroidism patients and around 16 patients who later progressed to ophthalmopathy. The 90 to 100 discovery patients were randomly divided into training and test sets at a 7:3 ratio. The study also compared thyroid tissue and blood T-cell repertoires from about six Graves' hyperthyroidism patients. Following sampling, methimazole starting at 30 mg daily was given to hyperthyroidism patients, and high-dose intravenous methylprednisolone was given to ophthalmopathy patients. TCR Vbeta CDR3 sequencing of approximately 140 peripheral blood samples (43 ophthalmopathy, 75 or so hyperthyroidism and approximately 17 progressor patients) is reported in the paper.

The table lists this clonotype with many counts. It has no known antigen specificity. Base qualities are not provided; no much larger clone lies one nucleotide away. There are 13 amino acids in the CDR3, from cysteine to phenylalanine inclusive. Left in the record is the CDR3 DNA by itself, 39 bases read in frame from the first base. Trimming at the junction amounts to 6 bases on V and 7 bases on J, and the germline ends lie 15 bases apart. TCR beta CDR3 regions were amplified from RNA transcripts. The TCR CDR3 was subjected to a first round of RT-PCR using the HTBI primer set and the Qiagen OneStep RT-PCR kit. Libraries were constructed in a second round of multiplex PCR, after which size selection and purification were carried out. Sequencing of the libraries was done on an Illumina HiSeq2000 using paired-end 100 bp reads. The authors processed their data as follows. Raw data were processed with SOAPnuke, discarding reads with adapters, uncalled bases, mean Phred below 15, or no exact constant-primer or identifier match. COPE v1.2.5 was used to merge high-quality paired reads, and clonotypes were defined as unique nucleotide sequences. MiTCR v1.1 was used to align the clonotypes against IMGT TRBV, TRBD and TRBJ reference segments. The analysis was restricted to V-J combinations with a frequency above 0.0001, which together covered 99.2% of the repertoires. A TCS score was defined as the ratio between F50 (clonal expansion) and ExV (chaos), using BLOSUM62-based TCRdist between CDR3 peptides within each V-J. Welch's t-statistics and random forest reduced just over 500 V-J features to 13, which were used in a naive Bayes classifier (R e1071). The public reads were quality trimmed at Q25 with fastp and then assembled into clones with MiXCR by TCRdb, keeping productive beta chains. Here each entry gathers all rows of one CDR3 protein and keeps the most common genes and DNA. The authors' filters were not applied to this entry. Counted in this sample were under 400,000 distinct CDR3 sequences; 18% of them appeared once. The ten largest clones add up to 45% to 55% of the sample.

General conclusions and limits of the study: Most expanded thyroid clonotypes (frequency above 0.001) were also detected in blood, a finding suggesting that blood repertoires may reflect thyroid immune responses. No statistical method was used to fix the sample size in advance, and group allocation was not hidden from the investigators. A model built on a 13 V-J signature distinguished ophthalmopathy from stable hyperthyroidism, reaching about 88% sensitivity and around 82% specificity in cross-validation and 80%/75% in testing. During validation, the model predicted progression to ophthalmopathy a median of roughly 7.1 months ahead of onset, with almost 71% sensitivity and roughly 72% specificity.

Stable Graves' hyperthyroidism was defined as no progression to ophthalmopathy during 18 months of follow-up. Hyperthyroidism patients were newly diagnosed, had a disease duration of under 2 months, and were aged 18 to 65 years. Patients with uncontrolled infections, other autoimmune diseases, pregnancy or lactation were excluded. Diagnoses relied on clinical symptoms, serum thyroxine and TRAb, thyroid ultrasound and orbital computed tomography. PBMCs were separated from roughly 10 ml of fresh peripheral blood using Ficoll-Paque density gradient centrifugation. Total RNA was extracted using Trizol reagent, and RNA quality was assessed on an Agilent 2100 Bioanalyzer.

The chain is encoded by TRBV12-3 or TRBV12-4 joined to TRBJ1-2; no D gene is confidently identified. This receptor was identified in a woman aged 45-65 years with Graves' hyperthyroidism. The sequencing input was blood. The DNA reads TGTGCCAGCAGCAATGGCCCTGCCTCTGGCTACACCTTC. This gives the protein CASSNGPASGYTF.